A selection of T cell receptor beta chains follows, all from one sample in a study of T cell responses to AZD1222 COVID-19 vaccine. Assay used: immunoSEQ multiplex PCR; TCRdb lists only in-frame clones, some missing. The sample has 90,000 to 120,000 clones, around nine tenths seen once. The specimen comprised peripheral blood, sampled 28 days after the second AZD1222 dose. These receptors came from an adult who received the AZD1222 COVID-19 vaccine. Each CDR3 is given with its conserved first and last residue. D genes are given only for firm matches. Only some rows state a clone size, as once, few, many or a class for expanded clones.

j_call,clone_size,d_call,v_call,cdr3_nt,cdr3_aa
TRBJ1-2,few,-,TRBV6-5,TGTGCCAGCACACAGTCCTATGGCTACACCTTC,CASTQSYGYTF
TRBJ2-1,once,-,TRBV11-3,TGTGCCAGCAGCGTGACTAGGGATGAGCAGTTCTTC,CASSVTRDEQFF
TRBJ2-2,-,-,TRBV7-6,TGTGCCAGCAGCTTCCTGGGCGGGACGAACACCGGGGAGCTGTTTTTT,CASSFLGGTNTGELFF
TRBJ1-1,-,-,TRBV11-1,TGTGCCAGCAGTTACGGGAGAAACACTGAAGCTTTCTTT,CASSYGRNTEAFF
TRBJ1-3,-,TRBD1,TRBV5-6,TGTGCCAGCAGTTTCCCGGGACAGGGGACGGACACCATATATTTT,CASSFPGQGTDTIYF
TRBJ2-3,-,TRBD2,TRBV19,TGTGCCAGTAGTCTAGCGGGGGGCAGCACAGATACGCAGTATTTT,CASSLAGGSTDTQYF
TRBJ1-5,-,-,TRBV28,TGTGCCAGCAGTTTTGTTGTGGAGTATGATCAGCCCCAGCATTTT,CASSFVVEYDQPQHF
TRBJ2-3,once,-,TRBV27,TGTGCCAGCAGCCCGGCTAGAGAAGATACGCAGTATTTT,CASSPAREDTQYF
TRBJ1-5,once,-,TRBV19,TGTGCCAGTAGTCTTAGACAGGAGGGAAAGCCCCAGCATTTT,CASSLRQEGKPQHF
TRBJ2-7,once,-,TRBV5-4,TGTGTCAGCAGCTTGGGGGGGCTCGGCTACGAGCAGTACTTC,CVSSLGGLGYEQYF
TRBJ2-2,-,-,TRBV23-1,TGCGCCAGCAGTCAATTTTTCCAGGTGAACACCGGGGAGCTGTTTTTT,CASSQFFQVNTGELFF
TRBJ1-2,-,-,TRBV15,TGTGCCACCAGCAGCAGAGCTAACTATGGCTACACCTTC,CATSSRANYGYTF
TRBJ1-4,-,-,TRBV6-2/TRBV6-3,TGTGCCAGCAGTTACGACAGCTCATCCGAAAAACTGTTTTTT,CASSYDSSSEKLFF
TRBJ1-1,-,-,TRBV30,TGTGCCTGGACCTCCTTGTACCTGAACACTGAAGCTTTCTTT,CAWTSLYLNTEAFF
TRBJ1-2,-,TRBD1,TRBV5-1,TGCGCCAGCAGCGATACAGGGGAAGGCGGCTACACCTTC,CASSDTGEGGYTF
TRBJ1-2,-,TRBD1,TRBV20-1,TGCAGTGCTTGGGACAGGGTTGGCTACACCTTC,CSAWDRVGYTF
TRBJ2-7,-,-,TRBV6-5,TGTGCCAGCAGTTACCAGGAGGACGAGCAGTACTTC,CASSYQEDEQYF
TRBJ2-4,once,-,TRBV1,TGCACCAGCAGCGCTGGCGGGAGGGCAGAAAACATTCAGTACTTC,CTSSAGGRAENIQYF
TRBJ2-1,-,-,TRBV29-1,TGCAGCGTTGACCGCGGGGCGAGCTCCTACAATGAGCAGTTCTTC,CSVDRGASSYNEQFF
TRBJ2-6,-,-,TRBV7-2,TGTGCCAGCAGCTTAGGGTTGGGAGGTGGGGCCAACGTCCTGACTTTC,CASSLGLGGGANVLTF
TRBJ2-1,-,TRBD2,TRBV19,TGTGCCAGTAGTTGGGGACTAGCGGGACGAAATGAGCAGTTCTTC,CASSWGLAGRNEQFF
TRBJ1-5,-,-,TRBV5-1,TGCGCCAGCAGCCGTGGCGGCAGTAGCAATCAGCCCCAGCATTTT,CASSRGGSSNQPQHF
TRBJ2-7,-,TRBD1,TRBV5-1,TGCGCCAGCTCCACGGGTGGGGGACAGGGGTACGAGCAGTACTTC,CASSTGGGQGYEQYF
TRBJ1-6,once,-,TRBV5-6,TGTGCCAGCAGCTTGGGGTGGGGTGGTAGGTCACCCCTCCACTTT,CASSLGWGGRSPLHF
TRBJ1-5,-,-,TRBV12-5,TGTGCTAGTTTTCAGCCCCAGCATTTT,CASFQPQHF
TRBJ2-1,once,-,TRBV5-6,TGTGCCAGCAGCTTAGGGAATGGTGGTTATGAGCAGTTCTTC,CASSLGNGGYEQFF
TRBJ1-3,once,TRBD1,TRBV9,TGTGCCAGCAGCGTATCCCAAGGACAGGGTGGGGACACCATATATTTT,CASSVSQGQGGDTIYF
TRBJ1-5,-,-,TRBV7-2,TGTGCCAGCAGCTTAGTTGGGGCCCTAAGGGGGCAGCCCCAGCATTTT,CASSLVGALRGQPQHF
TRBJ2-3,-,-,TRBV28,TGTGCCAGCCGACCGACAGGGGAGGGAGATACGCAGTATTTT,CASRPTGEGDTQYF
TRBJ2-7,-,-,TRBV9,TGTGCCAGCAGCGTAACCGAGAATAGATTGGTGCAGTACTTC,CASSVTENRLVQYF
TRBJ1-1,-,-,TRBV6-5,TGTGCCAGCAGTCGTATTCAGGTGAACACTGAAGCTTTCTTT,CASSRIQVNTEAFF
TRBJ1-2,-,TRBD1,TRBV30,TGTGCCTGGAGAAGTTCAGGGGGTAGTATCGGCTACACCTTC,CAWRSSGGSIGYTF
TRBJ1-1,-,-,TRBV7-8,TGTGCCAGCAGCTTAGGGACGATGGGCCGGGAACGCGGGGGAGCTTTCTTT,CASSLGTMGRERGGAFF
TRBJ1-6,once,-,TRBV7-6,TGTGCCAGCAGCTTATTAAGGGGCGGGAATTCACCCCTCCACTTT,CASSLLRGGNSPLHF
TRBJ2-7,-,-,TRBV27,TGTGCCAGCAGTTTAGTGGCAGAGAACGAGCAGTACTTC,CASSLVAENEQYF
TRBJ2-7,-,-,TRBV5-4,TGTGCCAGCAGCTTGGACGGTGCCTACGAGCAGTACTTC,CASSLDGAYEQYF
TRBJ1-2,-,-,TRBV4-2,TGTGCCAGCAGCCAGGCGACAGGAGAGCATGGCTACACCTTC,CASSQATGEHGYTF
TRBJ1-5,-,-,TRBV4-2,TGTGCCAGCAGCCAAGGGACATCAAGCAATCAGCCCCAGCATTTT,CASSQGTSSNQPQHF
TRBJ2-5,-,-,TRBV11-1,TGTGCCAGCAGCTTAGGGGCAGGCGTCCAAGAGACCCAGTACTTC,CASSLGAGVQETQYF
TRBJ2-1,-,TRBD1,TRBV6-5,TGTGCCAGCAACCGAGCGACAGGGGTTTTCGATGAGCAGTTCTTC,CASNRATGVFDEQFF
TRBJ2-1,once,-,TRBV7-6,TGTGCCAGCAGCTTAGCGCAGGGGCTCACCTACAATGAGCAGTTCTTC,CASSLAQGLTYNEQFF
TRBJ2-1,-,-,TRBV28,TGTGCCAGCGGCATAAACGGCGCGTACAATGAGCAGTTCTTC,CASGINGAYNEQFF
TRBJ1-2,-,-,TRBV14,TGTGCCAGCAGCCTCATACCGGGGGGAGGCTATGGCTACACCTTC,CASSLIPGGGYGYTF
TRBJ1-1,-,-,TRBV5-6,TGTGCCAGCAGCAAATCGGGGTGGGGGGAAGCTTTCTTT,CASSKSGWGEAFF
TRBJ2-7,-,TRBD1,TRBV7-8,TGTGCCAGCAGCTCCTTCCTAACAGGGGTAGGGCTCGAGCAGTACTTC,CASSSFLTGVGLEQYF
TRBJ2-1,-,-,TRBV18,TGTGCCAGCTCGCGGGGTAGTGGGGAGCAGTTCTTC,CASSRGSGEQFF
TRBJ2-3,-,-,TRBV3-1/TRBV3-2,TGTGCCAGCAGCCCGGACAGCACAGATACGCAGTATTTT,CASSPDSTDTQYF
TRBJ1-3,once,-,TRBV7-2,TGTGCCAGCGCTTGGGGCTCTGGAAACACCATATATTTT,CASAWGSGNTIYF
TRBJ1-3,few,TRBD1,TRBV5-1,TGCGCCAGCAGCTTAGTCGGGACAGGGGTGGCCTCTGGAAACACCATATATTTT,CASSLVGTGVASGNTIYF
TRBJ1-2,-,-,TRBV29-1,TGCAGCGTCCGAGAAAGGGACTATGGCTACACCTTC,CSVRERDYGYTF
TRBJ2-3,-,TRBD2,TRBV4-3,TGCGCCAGCAGCCAAGAAACTAGCGGGGATAGCACAGATACGCAGTATTTT,CASSQETSGDSTDTQYF
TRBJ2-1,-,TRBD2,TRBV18,TGTGCCAGCTCACCACTTAGCGGGACCTACAATGAGCAGTTCTTC,CASSPLSGTYNEQFF
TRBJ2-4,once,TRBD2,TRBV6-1,TGTGCCAGCAGTGCTTCTTTGACTAGCGGGGGGGCCTTTGCCAAAAACATTCAGTACTTC,CASSASLTSGGAFAKNIQYF
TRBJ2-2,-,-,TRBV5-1,TGCGCCAGCAGCTTGCCGACCCTAGACGGCGGGGAGCTGTTTTTT,CASSLPTLDGGELFF
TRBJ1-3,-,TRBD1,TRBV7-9,TGTGCCAGCAGCCCTGACAGGGTGGGAGGAAACACCATATATTTT,CASSPDRVGGNTIYF